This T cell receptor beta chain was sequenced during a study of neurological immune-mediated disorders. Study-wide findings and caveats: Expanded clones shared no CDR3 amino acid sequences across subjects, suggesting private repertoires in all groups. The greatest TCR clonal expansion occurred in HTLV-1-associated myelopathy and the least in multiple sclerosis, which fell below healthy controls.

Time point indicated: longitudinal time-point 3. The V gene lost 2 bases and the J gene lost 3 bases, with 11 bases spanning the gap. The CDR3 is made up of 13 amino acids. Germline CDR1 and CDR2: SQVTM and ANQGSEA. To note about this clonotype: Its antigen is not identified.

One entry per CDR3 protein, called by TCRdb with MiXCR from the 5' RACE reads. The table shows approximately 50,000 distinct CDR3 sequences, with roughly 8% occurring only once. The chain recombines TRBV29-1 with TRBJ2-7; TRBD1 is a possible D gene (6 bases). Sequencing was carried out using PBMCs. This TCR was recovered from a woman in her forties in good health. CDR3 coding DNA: TGCAGCGTTGAAACACACAGGGACTACGAGCAGTACTTC. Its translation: CSVETHRDYEQYF.